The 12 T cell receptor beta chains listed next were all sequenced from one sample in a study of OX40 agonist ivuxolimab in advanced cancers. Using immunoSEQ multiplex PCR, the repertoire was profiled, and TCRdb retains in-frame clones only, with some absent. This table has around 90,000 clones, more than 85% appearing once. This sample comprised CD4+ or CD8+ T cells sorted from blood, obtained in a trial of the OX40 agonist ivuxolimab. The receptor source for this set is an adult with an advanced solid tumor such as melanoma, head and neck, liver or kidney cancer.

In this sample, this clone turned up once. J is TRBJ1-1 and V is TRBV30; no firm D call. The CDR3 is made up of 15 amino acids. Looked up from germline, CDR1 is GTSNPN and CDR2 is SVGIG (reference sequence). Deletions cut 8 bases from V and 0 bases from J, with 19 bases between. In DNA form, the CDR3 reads TGTGCCAGACGGGCCATGCAGAAGTTGAACACTGAAGCTTTCTTT. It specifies CARRAMQKLNTEAFF.

CDR3 sequence reads: CASSSGQGGANEQFF. The CDR3 coding sequence is TGTGCCAGCAGTTCGGGACAGGGGGGGGCCAATGAGCAGTTCTTC. The chain is built from TRBV6-4 and TRBJ2-1; TRBD1 matches at 11 bases. The trim removed 5 bases at V and 6 bases at J, leaving 6 bases unmatched. CDR3 length equals 15 residues. Germline CDR1 is MRHNA and CDR2 is SNTAGT.

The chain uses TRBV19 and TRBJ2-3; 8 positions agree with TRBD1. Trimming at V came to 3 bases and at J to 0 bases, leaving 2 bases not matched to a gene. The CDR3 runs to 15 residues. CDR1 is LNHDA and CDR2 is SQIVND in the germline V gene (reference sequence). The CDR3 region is CASSIAGGSTDTQYF. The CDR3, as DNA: TGTGCCAGTAGTATCGCAGGGGGCAGCACAGATACGCAGTATTTT. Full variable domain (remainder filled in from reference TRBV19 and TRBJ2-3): DGGITQSPKYLFRKEGQNVTLSCEQNLNHDAMYWYRQDPGQGLRLIYYSQIVNDFQKGDIAEGYSVSREKKESFPLTVTSAQKNPTAFYLCASSIAGGSTDTQYFGPGTRLTVL.

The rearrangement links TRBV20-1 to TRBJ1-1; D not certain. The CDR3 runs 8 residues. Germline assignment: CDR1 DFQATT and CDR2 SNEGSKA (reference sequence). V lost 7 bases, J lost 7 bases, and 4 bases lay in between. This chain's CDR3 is CSGDEAFF. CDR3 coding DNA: TGCAGTGGTGATGAAGCTTTCTTT.

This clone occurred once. This chain's CDR3 is CASSSNPGTGLNEQYF. CDR3 nucleotides: TGTGCCAGCAGCTCAAACCCCGGGACAGGGCTTAACGAGCAGTACTTC. The rearrangement joins TRBV7-9 to TRBJ2-7; 9 nucleotides line up with TRBD1. CDR3 length equals 16 residues. Germline lookup yields CDR1 SEHNR and CDR2 FQNEAQ (reference sequence). After removal of 4 bases from V and 5 bases from J, the junction contained 12 bases not matched to a gene.

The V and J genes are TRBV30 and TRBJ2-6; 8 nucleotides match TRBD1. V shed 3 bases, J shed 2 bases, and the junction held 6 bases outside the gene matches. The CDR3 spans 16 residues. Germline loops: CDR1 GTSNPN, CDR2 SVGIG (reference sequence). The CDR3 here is CAWSRTGNAGANVLTF. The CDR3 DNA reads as TGTGCCTGGAGCCGGACAGGGAATGCTGGGGCCAACGTCCTGACTTTC.

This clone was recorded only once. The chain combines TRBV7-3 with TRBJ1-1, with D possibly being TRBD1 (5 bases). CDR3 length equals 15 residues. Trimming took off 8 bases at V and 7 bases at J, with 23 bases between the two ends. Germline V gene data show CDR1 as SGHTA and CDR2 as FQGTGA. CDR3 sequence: CASVPWGRLVLEAFF. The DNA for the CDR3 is TGTGCCAGCGTACCCTGGGGGAGGCTTGTTCTTGAAGCTTTCTTT.

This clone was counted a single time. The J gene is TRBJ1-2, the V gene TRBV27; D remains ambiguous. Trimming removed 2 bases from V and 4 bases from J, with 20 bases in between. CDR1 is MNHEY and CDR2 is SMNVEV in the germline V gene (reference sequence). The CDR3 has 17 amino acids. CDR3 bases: TGTGCCAGCAGTTTAACGGGTCGGGTAACCCCTCCCTATGGCTACACCTTC. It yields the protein CASSLTGRVTPPYGYTF.

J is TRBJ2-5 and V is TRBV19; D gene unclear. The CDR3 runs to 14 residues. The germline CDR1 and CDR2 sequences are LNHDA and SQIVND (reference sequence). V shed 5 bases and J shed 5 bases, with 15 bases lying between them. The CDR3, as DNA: TGTGCCAGTAGTTCCTCCCGCCGTGGGGAGACCCAGTACTTC. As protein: CASSSSRRGETQYF.

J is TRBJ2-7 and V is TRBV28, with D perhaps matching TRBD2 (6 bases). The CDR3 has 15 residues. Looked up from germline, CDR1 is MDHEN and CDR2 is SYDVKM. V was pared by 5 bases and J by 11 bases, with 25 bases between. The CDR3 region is CASSPTEGNDREEYF. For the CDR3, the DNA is TGTGCCAGCAGTCCCACGGAGGGGAATGATCGTGAGGAGTACTTC.

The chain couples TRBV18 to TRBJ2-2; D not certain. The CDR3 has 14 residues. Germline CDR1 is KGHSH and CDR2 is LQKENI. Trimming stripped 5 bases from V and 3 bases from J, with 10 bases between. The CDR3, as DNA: TGTGCCAGCTCAATAATCCGGGACACCGGGGAGCTGTTTTTT. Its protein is CASSIIRDTGELFF.

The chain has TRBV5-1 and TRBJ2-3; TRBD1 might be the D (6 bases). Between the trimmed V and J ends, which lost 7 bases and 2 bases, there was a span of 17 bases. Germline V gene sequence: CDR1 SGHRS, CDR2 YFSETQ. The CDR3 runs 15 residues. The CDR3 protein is CASGSQGQVTDTQYF. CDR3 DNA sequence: TGCGCCAGCGGCTCCCAGGGGCAGGTCACAGATACGCAGTATTTT.